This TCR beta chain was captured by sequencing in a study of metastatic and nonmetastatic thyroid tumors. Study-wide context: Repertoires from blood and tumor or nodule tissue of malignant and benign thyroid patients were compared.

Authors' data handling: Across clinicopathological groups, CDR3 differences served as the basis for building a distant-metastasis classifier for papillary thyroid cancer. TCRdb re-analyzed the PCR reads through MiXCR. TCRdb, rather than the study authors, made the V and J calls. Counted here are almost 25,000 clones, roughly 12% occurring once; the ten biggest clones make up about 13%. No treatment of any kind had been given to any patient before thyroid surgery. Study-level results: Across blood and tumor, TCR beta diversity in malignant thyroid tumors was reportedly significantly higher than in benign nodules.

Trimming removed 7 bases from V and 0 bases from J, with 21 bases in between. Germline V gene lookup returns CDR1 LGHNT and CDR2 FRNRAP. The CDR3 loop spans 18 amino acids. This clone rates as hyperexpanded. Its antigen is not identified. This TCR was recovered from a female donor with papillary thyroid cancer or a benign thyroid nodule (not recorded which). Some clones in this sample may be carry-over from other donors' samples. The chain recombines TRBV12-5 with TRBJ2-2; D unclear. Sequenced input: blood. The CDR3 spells CASAADQWGSTNTGELFF. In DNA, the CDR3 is TGTGCTAGTGCCGCAGATCAATGGGGTAGCACGAACACCGGGGAGCTGTTTTTT.